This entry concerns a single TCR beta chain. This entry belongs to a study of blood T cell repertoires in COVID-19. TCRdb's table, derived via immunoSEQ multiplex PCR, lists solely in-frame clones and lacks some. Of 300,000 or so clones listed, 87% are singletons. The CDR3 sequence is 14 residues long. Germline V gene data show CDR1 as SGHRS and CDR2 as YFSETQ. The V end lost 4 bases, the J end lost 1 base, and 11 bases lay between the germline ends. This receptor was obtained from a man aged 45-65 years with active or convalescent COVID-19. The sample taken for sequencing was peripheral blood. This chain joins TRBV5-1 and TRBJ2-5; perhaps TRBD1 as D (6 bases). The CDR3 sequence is CASSPGHFQETQYF. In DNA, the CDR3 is TGCGCCAGCAGCCCGGGACACTTCCAAGAGACCCAGTACTTC.